One TCR beta chain is described in this entry. The junction differs from germline at one of its ends, possibly a read error. The record originates from a study of blood T cell repertoires in COVID-19. Across the study: Whether acute or convalescent, the COVID-19 samples came from the United States, Italy and Spain. T cells, B-cell-depleted T cells, or PBMCs supplied cDNA or gDNA.

Original analysis: The authors estimated nucleated cell counts from reference gene primer amplification. Profiled with immunoSEQ multiplex PCR; TCRdb holds only in-frame clones, not every one. That table is the source of V, J and clone size, and D and trimming were worked out from the DNA. The sample has 110,000 to 150,000 clones, 80% to 85% seen once; the top ten hold about 8%. The sequencing input was peripheral blood. The receptor's source is a human donor in a cohort sampled during active COVID-19.

This CDR3 reads CASSLSLAGGYNEQFF. The CDR3 nucleotides are TGTGCTAGCAGCTTATCGTTAGCGGGGGGTTACAATGAGCAGTTCTTC. The chain recombines TRBV7-7 with TRBJ2-1; TRBD2 agrees at 10 bases. CDR1 and CDR2 (germline): SSHAT, FNYEAQ (reference sequence). The CDR3 sequence is 16 residues long.